This entry lists 12 T cell receptor beta chains sequenced from one sample in a study of blood T cell repertoires in COVID-19. Clones were read by immunoSEQ multiplex PCR, and TCRdb kept only the in-frame ones, dropping some. The sample has 88,000 or so clones, around 88% seen once; the top ten hold less than 9%. Sequencing was done on a sample of peripheral blood. The receptor source for this set is a man aged 60-69 years with acute or convalescent COVID-19.

The V and J genes are TRBV5-4 and TRBJ2-3; TRBD2 matches at 11 bases. The CDR3 is 17 residues long. Germline CDR1 SGHNT, CDR2 YYREEE (reference sequence). V gave up 0 bases and J gave up 3 bases; unmatched junction bases: 6. CDR3 DNA sequence: TGTGCCAGCAGCTTGGGAGGACTAGCGGGTACTACAGATACGCAGTATTTT. Translation gives CASSLGGLAGTTDTQYF. The entire variable domain, with the rest obtained from reference TRBV5-4 and TRBJ2-3, is as follows: ETGVTQSPTHLIKTRGQQVTLRCSSQSGHNTVSWYQQALGQGPQFIFQYYREEENGRGNFPPRFSGLQFPNYSSELNVNALELDDSALYLCASSLGGLAGTTDTQYFGPGTRLTVL.

V usage is TRBV3-1 (or the pseudogene TRBV3-2) and J usage is TRBJ1-4; 7 bases align to TRBD1. The CDR3 length is 15 residues. Germline CDR1 is LGHDT and CDR2 is YNNKEL (reference sequence). V lost 2 bases to trimming and J lost 4 bases; unmatched junction nucleotides: 4. This CDR3 is CASSQRTGNNEKLFF. As DNA, the CDR3 is TGTGCCAGCAGCCAACGGACAGGCAATAATGAAAAACTGTTTTTT.

In this sample, this clone turned up a few times. This chain connects TRBV19 to TRBJ1-1; D remains ambiguous. The V gene's germline CDR1 is LNHDA and CDR2 SQIVND (reference sequence). The CDR3 totals 13 residues. Trimming stripped 4 bases from V and 1 base from J, with 7 bases between. The CDR3 DNA reads as TGTGCCAGTAGTACGCCCGGGAACACTGAAGCTTTCTTT. Its translation is CASSTPGNTEAFF. Together with reference TRBV19 and TRBJ1-1, the CDR3 gives the full variable domain: DGGITQSPKYLFRKEGQNVTLSCEQNLNHDAMYWYRQDPGQGLRLIYYSQIVNDFQKGDIAEGYSVSREKKESFPLTVTSAQKNPTAFYLCASSTPGNTEAFFGQGTRLTVV.

The genes are TRBV6-4 and TRBJ1-2; D gene unclear. Germline V gene data show CDR1 as MRHNA and CDR2 as SNTAGT. V shed 11 bases and J shed 0 bases, with 28 bases lying between them. The CDR3 loop spans 18 amino acids. Written as DNA, the CDR3 is TGTGCCGGTCCCTGGTCTCCTTCAACAGTGTTAGCTAACTATGGCTACACCTTC. Residues: CAGPWSPSTVLANYGYTF.

The chain carries TRBV10-2 and TRBJ1-5, with 8 bases fitting TRBD1. V was pared by 7 bases and J by 4 bases, with 6 bases of the junction left unmatched. Germline V CDR1 and CDR2: WSHSY, SAAADI. CDR3 length: 14 amino acids. This CDR3 is CASTGQGWNQPQHF. For the CDR3, the DNA is TGCGCCAGCACAGGACAGGGATGGAATCAGCCCCAGCATTTT.

This clone has only one observation. This chain links TRBV2 with TRBJ2-7, with 9 bases aligning to TRBD2. Unmatched junction bases numbered 8, after V lost 6 bases and J lost 2 bases. The CDR3 totals 15 residues. Germline CDR1 is SNHLY and CDR2 is FYNNEI. The CDR3 is CASRQRTSAPYEQYF. CDR3 DNA: TGTGCCAGCAGGCAACGGACTAGCGCACCCTACGAGCAGTACTTC. The complete variable domain, with remaining parts taken from reference TRBV2 and TRBJ2-7, reads EPEVTQTPSHQVTQMGQEVILRCVPISNHLYFYWYRQILGQKVEFLVSFYNNEISEKSEIFDDQFSVERPDGSNFTLKIRSTKLEDSAMYFCASRQRTSAPYEQYFGPGTRLTVT.

This chain uses TRBV7-8 with TRBJ2-5, with TRBD2 matching over 8 bases. V was pared by 2 bases and J by 4 bases, with 3 bases of the junction left unmatched. The CDR3 sequence is 14 residues long. Per the germline V gene, CDR1 is SGHVS and CDR2 is FQNEAQ. CDR3 in amino acids: CASSLRLAGETQYF. The DNA for the CDR3 is TGTGCCAGCAGCTTACGGCTAGCGGGAGAGACCCAGTACTTC. The full variable domain, its missing parts supplied by reference TRBV7-8 and TRBJ2-5, is GAGVSQSPRYKVAKRGQDVALRCDPISGHVSLFWYQQALGQGPEFLTYFQNEAQLDKSGLPSDRFFAERPEGSVSTLKIQRTQQEDSAVYLCASSLRLAGETQYFGPGTRLLVL.

The chain uses TRBV5-4 and TRBJ1-1; 7 bases map to TRBD1. The germline CDR1 and CDR2 sequences are SGHNT and YYREEE (reference sequence). J lost 4 bases, V lost 4 bases, and 7 bases had no gene match. The CDR3 has 14 residues. The CDR3: CASSQARGSTEAFF. In DNA, the CDR3 is TGTGCCAGCAGCCAAGCCAGGGGGAGCACTGAAGCTTTCTTT.

V is TRBV9 and J is TRBJ1-1; 10 positions agree with TRBD1. This CDR3 has 18 amino acids. Germline trimming cut 2 bases from V and 4 bases from J; bases unmatched to any gene: 14. Germline V lookup: CDR1 SGDLS, CDR2 YYNGEE. CDR3: CASSVVPTGGALSTEAFF. In DNA form, the CDR3 reads TGTGCCAGCAGCGTCGTCCCGACAGGGGGCGCGTTATCCACTGAAGCTTTCTTT.

This chain links TRBV5-1 with TRBJ1-4, with 7 bases matching TRBD1. The CDR3 is 18 residues long. V dropped 4 bases and J dropped 7; count of bases not matched to a gene: 19. Germline lookup yields CDR1 SGHRS and CDR2 YFSETQ. In DNA, the CDR3 is TGCGCCAGCAGCCGCCTAGGGGGCCAAGTCAATTTCGGTGAAAAACTGTTTTTT. Amino acid sequence: CASSRLGGQVNFGEKLFF.

The V call is TRBV7-2, the J call TRBJ2-7; the match to TRBD2 covers 11 bases. CDR1 SGHTA and CDR2 FQGNSA come from the germline V gene. J was trimmed by 4 bases and V by 1 base; bases with no gene match: 6. The CDR3 runs 16 residues. The DNA of the CDR3 is TGTGCCAGCAGCTTAGGGCCTAGCGGGGGGTGGTACGAGCAGTACTTC. It translates to CASSLGPSGGWYEQYF.

The chain recombines TRBV5-5 with TRBJ1-2; a possible D gene is TRBD1 (6 bases). CDR3 length: 14 residues. From germline, CDR1 is SGHKS and CDR2 YYEKEE (reference sequence). The V end was cut by 4 bases, the J end by 6 bases, with 16 bases between. The CDR3 DNA sequence: TGTGCCAGCAGCCCTTGGACAGTCGGGGATGGCTACACCTTC. Translation gives CASSPWTVGDGYTF.